This T cell receptor (beta chain) came from a study of blood T cell repertoires in COVID-19. Looking at the study overall: Acute and convalescent COVID-19 specimens originated in the United States, Italy and Spain. From T cells, B-cell-depleted T cells, or PBMCs came the material, which was cDNA or gDNA.

Per the authors' pipeline: Amplifying reference gene primers gave estimates of nucleated cell counts. Assay: immunoSEQ multiplex PCR; the TCRdb copy retains only in-frame clones and omits some. D and trimming were read from the DNA, whereas the V and J calls and clone size are those reported in that table. The sample consists of over 75,000 clones, 80% of them appearing once. V lost 2 bases and J lost 2, with 10 bases in between. The CDR3 has 15 residues. Germline loops: CDR1 SGHRS, CDR2 YFSETQ. The chain recombines TRBV5-1 with TRBJ2-2; D is unclear. Sequenced material: peripheral blood. The receptor was derived from a woman between 65 and 79 years old with acute or convalescent COVID-19. The CDR3 DNA follows: TGCGCCAGCAGCTTCGGCCAGGTTAACACCGGGGAGCTGTTTTTT. Translation gives CASSFGQVNTGELFF.